One sample yielded the 32 T cell receptor beta chains listed below, sequenced in a study of shared clonotypes between healthy human individuals. This table comes from immunoSEQ multiplex PCR, and its TCRdb copy is limited to in-frame clones, with some not included. The profile shows more than 2 million clones, approximately 94% of them singletons. The specimen was naive CD4+ T cells sorted from blood. Subset defined: CD45RA+ positively selected. These receptors originate from a young man in good health.

V and J are TRBV9 and TRBJ1-4; D is ambiguous. The CDR3 is made up of 15 amino acids. The V end was cut by 5 bases, the J end by 1 base, with 12 bases between. Germline CDR1 and CDR2: SGDLS and YYNGEE. The CDR3 region is CASSLDSETNEKLFF. In DNA, the CDR3 is TGTGCCAGCAGTTTGGACTCCGAAACTAATGAAAAACTGTTTTTT.

The genes are TRBV11-2 and TRBJ2-7, with D maybe TRBD2 (5 bases). Germline CDR1 SGHAT, CDR2 FQNNGV. With 0 bases removed from V and 0 bases from J, the gap between germline ends came to 9 bases. The CDR3 consists of 15 residues. The chain's CDR3 is CASSLDTGSSYEQYF. In nucleotides, the CDR3 is TGTGCCAGCAGCTTAGATACTGGGAGCTCCTACGAGCAGTACTTC.

This clone was observed once. This rearrangement joins TRBV9 to TRBJ2-1; D perhaps matches TRBD1 (6 bases). The CDR3 is 15 amino acids. Deletions cut 6 bases from V and 2 bases from J, with 15 bases between. In germline, CDR1 is SGDLS, CDR2 YYNGEE. CDR3 in DNA: TGTGCCAGCAACTCACCCAGGGGACCCTACAATGAGCAGTTCTTC. It encodes CASNSPRGPYNEQFF. Looking up the rest from reference TRBV9 and TRBJ2-1 gives the full variable domain: DSGVTQTPKHLITATGQRVTLRCSPRSGDLSVYWYQQSLDQGLQFLIQYYNGEERAKGNILERFSAQQFPDLHSELNLSSLELGDSALYFCASNSPRGPYNEQFFGPGTRLTVL.

The chain employs TRBV6-1 and TRBJ2-7; TRBD1 aligns across 8 bases. V lost 5 bases and J lost 1; bases outside the gene matches: 7. The CDR3 sequence is 15 residues long. Per the germline V gene, CDR1 is MNHNS and CDR2 is SASEGT. CDR3 DNA: TGTGCCAGCAGTACAACAGGGGGAGGATCCTACGAGCAGTACTTC. Its protein product is CASSTTGGGSYEQYF.

A single count supports this clone. The chain carries TRBV7-9 and TRBJ2-6; D not certain. The CDR3 is 16 amino acids. V lost 3 bases and J lost 0, with 9 bases in between. Germline V gives CDR1 SEHNR, CDR2 FQNEAQ (reference sequence). CDR3: CASSFAQDSGANVLTF. DNA for the CDR3: TGTGCCAGCAGCTTTGCCCAAGACTCTGGGGCCAACGTCCTGACTTTC.

V is TRBV5-6 and J is TRBJ2-5; D remains unclear. The germline V and J ends were trimmed by 4 bases and 7 bases, with 14 bases remaining between them. This CDR3 is built from 13 residues. Germline CDR1 is SGHDT and CDR2 is YYEEEE. CDR3 bases: TGTGCCAGCAGCCTACAGACCCCGGGGACCCAGTACTTC. Translation: CASSLQTPGTQYF.

V usage is TRBV19 and J usage is TRBJ2-2; D ambiguous. This CDR3 has 14 amino acids. With 2 bases removed from V and 0 bases from J, the gap between germline ends came to 4 bases. The germline gives CDR1 LNHDA, CDR2 SQIVND (reference sequence). Written as DNA, the CDR3 is TGTGCCAGTAGTATACAGTCGAACACCGGGGAGCTGTTTTTT. Amino acid sequence: CASSIQSNTGELFF.

J is TRBJ1-5 and V is TRBV5-4, with D unclear. This CDR3 spans 14 amino acids. Trimming pared 3 bases from V and 1 base from J, leaving 8 bases between. Germline loops: CDR1 SGHNT, CDR2 YYREEE (reference sequence). CDR3 coding DNA: TGTGCCAGCAGCTCTGAGGTAAGCAATCAGCCCCAGCATTTT. Amino acid sequence: CASSSEVSNQPQHF.

V usage is TRBV28 and J usage is TRBJ1-2, with TRBD1 as a possible D gene (5 bases). This CDR3 spans 12 amino acids. V lost 2 bases and J lost 7, with 8 bases in between. Germline CDR1 and CDR2: MDHEN and SYDVKM. As DNA, the CDR3 is TGTGCCAGCAGTTTAATGGGGGTTGGCTACACCTTC. This translates into CASSLMGVGYTF.

The rearrangement links TRBV4-1 to TRBJ2-7; D possibly corresponds to TRBD2 (5 bases). The V end lost 0 bases, the J end lost 6 bases, and 15 bases lay between the germline ends. Germline lookup yields CDR1 MGHRA and CDR2 YSYEKL. This CDR3 spans 15 amino acids. The CDR3 region has the DNA TGCGCCAGCAGCCAAGAAAGCGGCCCCAGCGCCGAGCAGTACTTC. It specifies CASSQESGPSAEQYF.

This clone was seen a handful of times. The chain links TRBV2 to TRBJ1-6; no firm D call. Germline V gene data show CDR1 as SNHLY and CDR2 as FYNNEI. The CDR3 runs 14 residues. V was cut by 6 bases and J by 10 bases, with 16 bases left in between. CDR3 DNA: TGTGCCAGCAGCTCCGTTGCAGGTCAATCACCCCTCCACTTT. This translates into CASSSVAGQSPLHF. Based on the CDR3 plus reference TRBV2 and TRBJ1-6, the full variable domain is EPEVTQTPSHQVTQMGQEVILRCVPISNHLYFYWYRQILGQKVEFLVSFYNNEISEKSEIFDDQFSVERPDGSNFTLKIRSTKLEDSAMYFCASSSVAGQSPLHFGNGTRLTVT.

The V call is TRBV6-5, the J call TRBJ2-1, with D tentatively TRBD1 or TRBD2 (5 bases each). V shed 3 bases and J shed 8 bases, with 17 bases lying between them. CDR3 length: 15 amino acids. Germline CDR1 and CDR2: MNHEY and SVGAGI. The CDR3: CASSYGGVGGDEQFF. CDR3 bases: TGTGCCAGCAGTTATGGGGGAGTAGGTGGCGATGAGCAGTTCTTC.

This clone was found once. The J gene is TRBJ2-3, the V gene TRBV11-3, with a weak D call TRBD2 (5 bases). Per germline, CDR1 SGHNT and CDR2 YENEEA. The V end was cut by 2 bases, the J end by 4 bases, with 10 bases between. The CDR3 runs to 14 residues. CDR3 sequence: CASSLRGPADTQYF. The CDR3, as DNA: TGTGCCAGCAGCTTACGGGGTCCCGCAGATACGCAGTATTTT.

In the case of this clone: The same CDR3 is also encoded by other DNA sequences in this sample. J is TRBJ1-2 and V is TRBV20-1; D remains ambiguous. Germline values: CDR1 DFQATT, CDR2 SNEGSKA (reference sequence). The CDR3 is 10 amino acids. The V gene lost 1 base and the J gene lost 5 bases, with 2 bases spanning the gap. The CDR3 DNA follows: TGCAGTGCTAGAGGGTATGGCTACACCTTC. Encoded protein: CSARGYGYTF.

J is TRBJ2-3 and V is TRBV6-5, with D possibly matching TRBD2 (7 bases). The V gene lost 3 bases and the J gene lost 8 bases, with 15 bases spanning the gap. From germline, CDR1 is MNHEY and CDR2 SVGAGI. This CDR3 is 14 amino acids long. The CDR3, as DNA: TGTGCCAGCAGTTATGAGGGGGGGCAGGGTACGCAGTATTTT. It codes for CASSYEGGQGTQYF.

The chain uses TRBV30 and TRBJ1-2; the D gene is possibly TRBD1 (5 bases). The CDR3 has 13 amino acids. Germline values: CDR1 GTSNPN, CDR2 SVGIG (reference sequence). V lost 1 base, J lost 4 bases, and 10 bases lay in between. CDR3 DNA: TGTGCCTGGAGTGAGGGGCAGGGCTATGGCTACACCTTC. Its protein is CAWSEGQGYGYTF.

The chain employs TRBV18 and TRBJ1-4; D is unresolved. The V gene's germline CDR1 is KGHSH and CDR2 LQKENI. The length of the CDR3 is 14 residues. V gave up 2 bases and J gave up 0 bases, with 4 bases separating them. The CDR3 nucleotides are TGTGCCAGCTCACCAAAAACAACTAATGAAAAACTGTTTTTT. It is translated as CASSPKTTNEKLFF. Full variable domain (remainder filled in from reference TRBV18 and TRBJ1-4): NAGVMQNPRHLVRRRGQEARLRCSPMKGHSHVYWYRQLPEEGLKFMVYLQKENIIDESGMPKERFSAEFPKEGPSILRIQQVVRGDSAAYFCASSPKTTNEKLFFGSGTQLSVL.

In its sample, this clone was seen once. The V gene is TRBV19, the J gene TRBJ1-1; tentatively, D is TRBD1 (5 bases). There are 13 residues in the CDR3. The V and J ends lost 6 bases and 0 bases respectively, with 8 bases between them. Germline V gives CDR1 LNHDA, CDR2 SQIVND (reference sequence). In DNA form, the CDR3 reads TGTGCCAGTAGCCCGGGGGTGAACACTGAAGCTTTCTTT. This sequence encodes CASSPGVNTEAFF. The whole variable domain, filled in from reference TRBV19 and TRBJ1-1, reads DGGITQSPKYLFRKEGQNVTLSCEQNLNHDAMYWYRQDPGQGLRLIYYSQIVNDFQKGDIAEGYSVSREKKESFPLTVTSAQKNPTAFYLCASSPGVNTEAFFGQGTRLTVV.

This clone was observed once. This sequence joins TRBV10-1 and TRBJ2-1; 7 bases line up with TRBD2. V dropped 3 bases and J dropped 0; count of bases not matched to a gene: 14. CDR3 size: 19 residues. Germline assignment: CDR1 WNHNN and CDR2 SYGVQD (reference sequence). CDR3 residues: CASSDWEGLGRSSYNEQFF. The CDR3 DNA follows: TGCGCCAGCAGTGACTGGGAGGGCCTGGGACGGAGCTCCTACAATGAGCAGTTCTTC.

J is TRBJ2-1 and V is TRBV18; 8 bases line up with TRBD2. Germline lookup yields CDR1 KGHSH and CDR2 LQKENI. V dropped 3 bases and J dropped 6; count of bases not matched to a gene: 4. CDR3 length: 14 amino acids. The CDR3 coding sequence is TGTGCCAGCTCACCGGGACTAGATATCAATGAGCAGTTCTTC. This codes for CASSPGLDINEQFF.

The chain couples TRBV4-1 to TRBJ1-2, with D possibly TRBD1 on 6 matching bases. The germline V gene has CDR1 MGHRA and CDR2 YSYEKL. The CDR3 is made up of 14 amino acids. The V and J ends lost 2 bases and 6 bases respectively, with 13 bases between them. CDR3: CASSQRRTDHGYTF. The CDR3 DNA follows: TGCGCCAGCAGCCAAAGGAGGACAGACCATGGCTACACCTTC.

The rearrangement links TRBV5-5 to TRBJ2-3; D may be TRBD2 (6 bases). This CDR3 spans 14 amino acids. From germline, CDR1 is SGHKS and CDR2 YYEKEE (reference sequence). V was clipped by 4 bases and J by 0 bases, with 9 bases between them. In nucleotides, the CDR3 is TGTGCCAGCAGCGGGGCGGGGAGCACAGATACGCAGTATTTT. Translating gives CASSGAGSTDTQYF. The whole variable domain, filled in from reference TRBV5-5 and TRBJ2-3, reads DAGVTQSPTHLIKTRGQQVTLRCSPISGHKSVSWYQQVLGQGPQFIFQYYEKEERGRGNFPDRFSARQFPNYSSELNVNALLLGDSALYLCASSGAGSTDTQYFGPGTRLTVL.

To note about this clone: The same CDR3 is also encoded by other DNA sequences in this sample. This chain links TRBV28 with TRBJ2-7; D gene unclear. CDR3 length: 12 amino acids. Trimming took off 5 bases at V and 3 bases at J, with 8 bases between the two ends. In germline, CDR1 is MDHEN, CDR2 SYDVKM. This CDR3 reads CASSSDRYEQYF. In DNA form, the CDR3 reads TGTGCCAGCAGTAGCGACCGCTACGAGCAGTACTTC.

The chain uses TRBV2 and TRBJ2-7; no clear D. Between the trimmed V and J ends, which lost 2 bases and 5 bases, there was a span of 16 bases. This CDR3 region has 15 residues. Germline V gene sequence: CDR1 SNHLY, CDR2 FYNNEI. CDR3 protein: CASSEIISIADEQYF. Written as DNA, the CDR3 is TGTGCCAGCAGTGAAATAATTTCAATCGCGGACGAGCAGTACTTC.

CDR3 amino acids: CAISELGDSYEQYF. Here the CDR3 DNA reads TGTGCCATCAGTGAGTTAGGAGACTCCTACGAGCAGTACTTC. This sequence joins TRBV10-3 and TRBJ2-7; unclear D gene. The V gene lost 1 base and the J gene lost 0 bases, with 7 bases spanning the gap. CDR1 and CDR2 from the germline V gene are ENHRY and SYGVKD. The CDR3 spans 14 residues.

The chain has TRBV5-1 and TRBJ1-5; TRBD1 is a possible D gene (5 bases). The germline gives CDR1 SGHRS, CDR2 YFSETQ. V was shortened by 0 bases and J by 2 bases, with 15 bases between the two germline ends. There are 17 residues in the CDR3. Written as DNA, the CDR3 is TGCGCCAGCAGCTTGGGGATTACAGGAGGCGGCAATCAGCCCCAGCATTTT. Its protein is CASSLGITGGGNQPQHF.

The rearrangement links TRBV5-6 to TRBJ2-3, with unresolved D. The length of the CDR3 is 13 residues. The germline V and J ends were trimmed by 5 bases and 5 bases, with 12 bases remaining between them. Germline V gene sequence: CDR1 SGHDT, CDR2 YYEEEE. The CDR3, as DNA: TGTGCCAGCAGGGTACTTGGGGTAGATACGCAGTATTTT. Translation: CASRVLGVDTQYF.

The V and J genes are TRBV10-3 and TRBJ1-1; D remains ambiguous. Germline lookup yields CDR1 ENHRY and CDR2 SYGVKD. CDR3 length equals 15 residues. V gave up 3 bases and J gave up 5 bases, with 16 bases separating them. For the CDR3, the DNA is TGTGCCATCAGTGACCCACCGGAATTAAAGACTGAAGCTTTCTTT. Translated, it gives CAISDPPELKTEAFF.

The chain recombines TRBV6-1 with TRBJ2-1, with a tentative D call TRBD1 (5 bases). The CDR3 sequence is 13 residues long. Germline lookup yields CDR1 MNHNS and CDR2 SASEGT. The V gene lost 8 bases and the J gene lost 0 bases, with 8 bases spanning the gap. CDR3 region: CASLTDSYNEQFF. Here the CDR3 DNA reads TGTGCCAGCCTGACAGACTCCTACAATGAGCAGTTCTTC.

As concerns this clone: This same CDR3 is encoded by further DNA sequences in the sample. The chain carries TRBV18 and TRBJ2-2, with D unresolved. With 0 bases removed from V and 3 bases from J, the gap between germline ends came to 11 bases. CDR3 length: 16 residues. CDR1 is KGHSH, CDR2 LQKENI, per germline. The CDR3 DNA sequence: TGTGCCAGCTCACCACCCGGCTCCTTAGACACCGGGGAGCTGTTTTTT. Translated: CASSPPGSLDTGELFF. The complete variable domain, with remaining parts taken from reference TRBV18 and TRBJ2-2, reads NAGVMQNPRHLVRRRGQEARLRCSPMKGHSHVYWYRQLPEEGLKFMVYLQKENIIDESGMPKERFSAEFPKEGPSILRIQQVVRGDSAAYFCASSPPGSLDTGELFFGEGSRLTVL.

This chain joins TRBV6-5 and TRBJ1-5; a weak D match, TRBD1 (6 bases). Trimming left V 6 bases short and J 4 bases short, with 13 bases between. The V gene's germline CDR1 is MNHEY and CDR2 SVGAGI. The CDR3 runs 14 residues. The CDR3 coding sequence is TGTGCCAGCAGAGGGCAGGGGAGGAATCAGCCCCAGCATTTT. As protein: CASRGQGRNQPQHF.

Points on this clone: The sample holds other DNA sequences that translate to the same CDR3. The chain joins TRBV6-6 to TRBJ2-5; 7 nucleotides match TRBD2. The CDR3 loop spans 13 amino acids. Losses at the gene ends were 6 bases for V and 4 bases for J; bases not matched to a gene: 5. Per germline, CDR1 MNHNY and CDR2 SVGAGI (reference sequence). CDR3 DNA: TGTGCCAGCAGAACAGGCGGGGGAGAGACCCAGTACTTC. Its protein is CASRTGGGETQYF.